This T cell receptor (beta chain) was sequenced for a study of cytomegalovirus exposure and HLA in healthy donors. Germline V gives CDR1 SGHRS, CDR2 YFSETQ. The CDR3 is 14 residues long. Trimming stripped 4 bases from V and 0 bases from J, with 11 bases between. Amplification used 60 Vbeta primers and 13 Jbeta primers. Clones were sequenced by immunoSEQ multiplex PCR, and TCRdb holds only the in-frame ones, with some missing. Among 200,000 to 250,000 clones, less than 85% were seen once, and the ten largest hold under 0.8%. Study findings and constraints: Within a later analysis, the majority of CMV-associated TCR beta chains appeared HLA-restricted.

Turning to this clone: Its target is not known.

The chain uses TRBV5-1 and TRBJ2-7; D is possibly TRBD1 (6 bases). The source of this sequence is a man aged 18 to 29 in good health and CMV-seronegative. The sequencing input was PBMCs. CDR3 region: CASSPTGTSYEQYF. In nucleotides, the CDR3 is TGCGCCAGCAGCCCGACAGGAACCTCCTACGAGCAGTACTTC.